The source of this T cell receptor (beta chain) is a study of vaccination effects on CD4 cells after COVID-19. Study-wide background: The median interval between the second dose and post-vaccine sampling was 72 days.

The data were produced by immunoSEQ multiplex PCR, yet TCRdb's version contains in-frame clones alone and is incomplete. Of fewer than 80,000 clones listed, over 70% are singletons. To note about this clone: Its antigen is unidentified.

Antigen-specific CD4+ T cell clonotypes were called by their expansion after viral peptide-pool culture in ViraFEST. The authors isolated CD4+ T cells after 10 days of culture. Every participant took two doses of the BNT162b2 or mRNA-1273 vaccine. Every well housed around 2 million PBMC, which grew in culture alongside 10 IU/ml IL-2 and around 9.4 ug/ml peptides. Replacing half the medium with IL-2 medium was done on days 3 and 7. Regarding the study as a whole: The study, lacking early post-infection timepoints, had few convalescent patients.

The TCR sequence derives from a human donor who received a COVID-19 vaccine. Specimen: CD4+ T cells from PBMCs cultured with HCoV-229E spike peptides, collected after COVID-19 vaccination.

The CDR3 loop is CASRTSGGGGEQFF. CDR3 DNA sequence: TGCGCCAGCAGGACTAGCGGGGGGGGAGGTGAGCAGTTCTTC. The V and J genes are TRBV10-2 and TRBJ2-1, with 14 bases lining up with TRBD2. Trimming cost V 6 bases and J 9 bases; bases outside gene matches: 4. The CDR3 has 14 residues. In germline, CDR1 is WSHSY, CDR2 SAAADI.